One and the same sample provided the 27 T cell receptor beta chains below, sequenced in a study of T-cell memory formation after mild COVID-19. MiXCR, run by TCRdb on the 5' RACE reads, gives a single entry per CDR3 protein. The table shows more than 150,000 distinct CDR3 sequences, with around 20% occurring only once. Sequenced sample: PBMCs or a T cell subset sorted from them (not recorded which). Receptors originate from a young man who had mild COVID-19 (a few samples of this study predate the infection). Cell type and time point are not known.

This clonotype was recorded a few times. The gene calls are TRBV7-9 and TRBJ1-2; D is possibly TRBD1 (6 bases). CDR3 length equals 13 residues. The V end was cut by 1 base, the J end by 7 bases, with 10 bases between. The germline V gene has CDR1 SEHNR and CDR2 FQNEAQ (reference sequence). CDR3 loop: CASSLDRDSGYTF. CDR3 in DNA: TGTGCCAGCAGCTTAGACAGGGATAGTGGCTACACCTTC.

The rearrangement joins TRBV28 to TRBJ1-5, with D possibly TRBD1 on 5 matching bases. Germline loops: CDR1 MDHEN, CDR2 SYDVKM. This CDR3 region has 14 residues. V lost 5 bases, J lost 9 bases, and 17 bases lay in between. The CDR3 here is CASSPPTSGRPQHF. For the CDR3, the DNA is TGTGCCAGCAGTCCCCCAACCTCGGGGCGGCCCCAGCATTTT. Supplemented by reference TRBV28 and TRBJ1-5, the full variable domain reads DVKVTQSSRYLVKRTGEKVFLECVQDMDHENMFWYRQDPGLGLRLIYFSYDVKMKEKGDIPEGYSVSREKKERFSLILESASTNQTSMYLCASSPPTSGRPQHFGDGTRLSIL.

This clonotype was counted many times. The rearrangement links TRBV4-2 to TRBJ1-6, with D maybe TRBD1 (6 bases). The CDR3 is 16 amino acids. Between the trimmed V and J ends, which lost 4 bases and 6 bases, there was a span of 16 bases. Germline CDR1 LGHNA, CDR2 YNFKEQ. CDR3 sequence: CASSPDIQGRNSPLHF. The CDR3 DNA sequence: TGTGCCAGCAGCCCCGATATCCAGGGGCGTAATTCACCCCTCCACTTT.

CDR3 DNA sequence: TGCGCCAGCAGCCCGGGACTGATAACAGATACGCAGTATTTT. Encoded protein: CASSPGLITDTQYF. The V gene is TRBV5-1, the J gene TRBJ2-3, with TRBD2 as a possible D gene (6 bases). The germline V gene has CDR1 SGHRS and CDR2 YFSETQ. The CDR3 consists of 14 residues. Trimming shortened V by 4 bases and J by 3 bases, and 12 bases separated the two germline ends.

The chain recombines TRBV18 with TRBJ1-1; D unclear. CDR1 is KGHSH and CDR2 is LQKENI in the germline V gene. CDR3 size: 15 residues. The V gene lost 3 bases and the J gene lost 0 bases, with 11 bases spanning the gap. CDR3 amino acids: CASSPRTNVNTEAFF. The CDR3 DNA reads TGTGCCAGCTCACCTAGGACGAATGTGAACACTGAAGCTTTCTTT.

This clonotype has more than one count but fewer than ten. The V gene is TRBV6-5, the J gene TRBJ2-3; D is uncertain. Between the trimmed V and J ends, which lost 0 bases and 6 bases, there was a span of 7 bases. The CDR3 runs to 13 residues. The germline V gene has CDR1 MNHEY and CDR2 SVGAGI. The CDR3 here is CASSYSFSDTQYF. The CDR3, as DNA: TGTGCCAGCAGTTACTCGTTCTCGGATACGCAGTATTTT.

The chain is built from TRBV4-3 and TRBJ2-5; D ambiguous. The CDR3 contains 14 residues. Trimming took off 3 bases at V and 2 bases at J, with 10 bases between the two ends. Per germline, CDR1 LGHNA and CDR2 YSLEER. CDR3 in amino acids: CASSQQLGQETQYF. In DNA form, the CDR3 reads TGCGCCAGCAGCCAGCAGCTAGGGCAAGAGACCCAGTACTTC.

This clonotype was observed once. V gene TRBV2 combines with J gene TRBJ1-4, with D hard to call. Germline CDR1 and CDR2: SNHLY and FYNNEI. The ends were cut back, 4 bases at V and 11 bases at J, with 14 bases in the middle. The CDR3 has 13 amino acids. The CDR3 reads CASSGEGQSKLFF. For the CDR3, the DNA is TGTGCCAGCAGTGGAGAGGGCCAGTCGAAACTGTTTTTT.

V gene TRBV29-1 combines with J gene TRBJ2-2; 7 nucleotides line up with TRBD1. J lost 4 bases, V lost 1 base, and 3 bases had no gene match. Germline CDR1 is SQVTM and CDR2 is ANQGSEA. The CDR3 totals 14 residues. CDR3: CSVEAHRGTGELFF. The CDR3 coding sequence is TGCAGCGTTGAAGCGCACAGGGGCACCGGGGAGCTGTTTTTT.

In its sample, this clonotype was seen a few times. V gene TRBV9 combines with J gene TRBJ1-3; 8 nucleotides match TRBD1. CDR1 SGDLS and CDR2 YYNGEE come from the germline V gene. The CDR3 is 14 residues long. The J segment lost 2 bases and the V segment lost 2 bases, leaving 0 bases of the junction unmatched. The CDR3 loop reads CASSVGQAGNTIYF. The CDR3 DNA is TGTGCCAGCAGCGTGGGACAGGCTGGAAACACCATATATTTT.

In this sample, this clonotype turned up a few times. The rearrangement links TRBV12-3 or TRBV12-4 to TRBJ2-3; possibly TRBD2 for D (6 bases). The CDR3 runs to 15 residues. V was clipped by 3 bases and J by 6 bases, with 16 bases between them. CDR3 region: CASSFGGTPRDTQYF. Written as DNA, the CDR3 is TGTGCCAGCAGTTTCGGCGGGACCCCCCGGGATACGCAGTATTTT.

The rearrangement uses TRBV5-1 and TRBJ1-1; D is unresolved. This CDR3 region has 15 residues. Germline V gene data show CDR1 as SGHRS and CDR2 as YFSETQ. Trimming stripped 2 bases from V and 0 bases from J, with 11 bases between. CDR3 bases: TGCGCCAGCAGCTTAGACTCGGCGATGAACACTGAAGCTTTCTTT. Amino acids: CASSLDSAMNTEAFF.

The rearrangement links TRBV6-5 to TRBJ1-2; the D gene is possibly TRBD1 (5 bases). The CDR3 has 15 residues. V was pared by 0 bases and J by 2 bases, with 10 bases between. Germline V gives CDR1 MNHEY, CDR2 SVGAGI. The CDR3 sequence: CASSYSGQGNYGYTF. CDR3 in DNA: TGTGCCAGCAGTTACTCTGGGCAGGGCAACTATGGCTACACCTTC.

This chain uses TRBV7-2 with TRBJ2-1; a weak D match, TRBD2 (8 bases). Germline V gives CDR1 SGHTA, CDR2 FQGNSA. V lost 8 bases and J 7 bases, leaving 18 bases between the germline ends. The CDR3 is made up of 14 amino acids. The DNA for the CDR3 is TGTGCCAGCGACAGGGCGGGGGGTCGGAATGAGCAGTTCTTC. Amino acid sequence: CASDRAGGRNEQFF.

The chain combines TRBV3-1 with TRBJ2-2; 7 bases line up with TRBD1. V was clipped by 7 bases and J by 4 bases; unmatched bases: 6. The V gene's germline CDR1 is LGHDT and CDR2 YNNKEL (reference sequence). CDR3 length equals 14 residues. CDR3 bases: TGTGCCAGCAACCGGGCAGGGGGCACCGGGGAGCTGTTTTTT. Translation gives CASNRAGGTGELFF. Full variable domain (remainder filled in from reference TRBV3-1 and TRBJ2-2): DTAVSQTPKYLVTQMGNDKSIKCEQNLGHDTMYWYKQDSKKFLKIMFSYNNKELIINETVPNRFSPKSPDKAHLNLHINSLELGDSAVYFCASNRAGGTGELFFGEGSRLTVL.

V is TRBV5-4 and J is TRBJ2-6; D is ambiguous. Per the germline V gene, CDR1 is SGHNT and CDR2 is YYREEE (reference sequence). The CDR3 has 14 amino acids. The V end lost 7 bases, the J end lost 2 bases, and 10 bases lay between the germline ends. The CDR3 sequence: CASLTRTGANVLTF. Written as DNA, the CDR3 is TGTGCCAGCCTCACCCGAACTGGGGCCAACGTCCTGACTTTC.

The chain links TRBV5-6 to TRBJ2-1; 7 nucleotides match TRBD1. Germline assignment: CDR1 SGHDT and CDR2 YYEEEE. The CDR3 runs to 15 residues. V lost 0 bases to trimming and J lost 12 bases; unmatched junction nucleotides: 12. In DNA, the CDR3 is TGTGCCAGCAGCTTGGCCCAAGGGGGCTTTGTTAGGCAGTTCTTC. Its protein product is CASSLAQGGFVRQFF.

Concerning this clonotype itself: At one boundary the junction diverges from the germline segment, which might be a read error. The V and J genes are TRBV20-1 and TRBJ1-1, with 12 nucleotides matching TRBD1. The CDR3 is 15 residues long. Germline-derived CDR1 and CDR2 are DFQATT and SNEGSKA (reference sequence). Written as DNA, the CDR3 is TGCAGTGTTAGAGGGACAGGGGGCGGGGACACTGAAGCTTTCTTT. This sequence encodes CSVRGTGGGDTEAFF.

V is TRBV5-1 and J is TRBJ2-3; 7 nucleotides agree with TRBD1. Germline CDR1 reads SGHRS; CDR2 reads YFSETQ. J was trimmed by 6 bases and V by 3 bases; bases with no gene match: 7. The CDR3 totals 14 residues. CDR3 amino acids: CASSSPDRADTQYF. The CDR3 DNA is TGCGCCAGCAGCTCGCCCGACAGGGCGGATACGCAGTATTTT.

This clonotype was counted a few times. The chain combines TRBV6-2 or TRBV6-3 with TRBJ1-5; D might be TRBD1 (5 bases). Germline-derived CDR1 and CDR2 are MNHEY and SVGEGT. The CDR3 is 16 amino acids. V dropped 3 bases and J dropped 2 bases, with 14 bases sitting between them. The CDR3 spells CASSYHGTAGNQPQHF. The CDR3, as DNA: TGTGCCAGCAGTTATCATGGGACGGCGGGCAATCAGCCCCAGCATTTT.

The chain employs TRBV30 and TRBJ1-4; 7 bases fit TRBD1. Germline V gene lookup returns CDR1 GTSNPN and CDR2 SVGIG (reference sequence). The V and J ends lost 2 bases and 4 bases, in that order; junction bases with no gene match: 7. This CDR3 spans 15 amino acids. The CDR3 here is CAWSTRTGFNEKLFF. The CDR3 nucleotides are TGTGCCTGGAGTACCCGGACAGGCTTTAATGAAAAACTGTTTTTT.

The chain links TRBV7-9 to TRBJ2-1; 8 positions match TRBD1. This CDR3 has 15 amino acids. Germline values: CDR1 SEHNR, CDR2 FQNEAQ (reference sequence). V gave up 3 bases and J gave up 6 bases; unmatched junction bases: 7. CDR3 in DNA: TGTGCCAGCAGCTTCGACAGGGGCCCGTCCAATGAGCAGTTCTTC. Encoded protein: CASSFDRGPSNEQFF. The variable domain in full, with the rest retrieved from reference TRBV7-9 and TRBJ2-1, is DTGVSQNPRHKITKRGQNVTFRCDPISEHNRLYWYRQTLGQGPEFLTYFQNEAQLEKSRLLSDRFSAERPKGSFSTLEIQRTEQGDSAMYLCASSFDRGPSNEQFFGPGTRLTVL.

This clonotype was detected a few times. This rearrangement joins TRBV5-1 to TRBJ2-1; D call uncertain. The CDR3 is 14 amino acids. Per the germline V gene, CDR1 is SGHRS and CDR2 is YFSETQ. The V and J ends lost 5 bases and 6 bases respectively, with 15 bases between them. The CDR3 protein is CASSEAQRSNEQFF. The CDR3 nucleotides read TGCGCCAGCAGTGAAGCCCAAAGGTCCAATGAGCAGTTCTTC.

The J gene is TRBJ2-5, the V gene TRBV29-1; 11 bases fit TRBD2. Looked up from germline, CDR1 is SQVTM and CDR2 is ANQGSEA. The junction had 10 bases not matched to a gene; V was cut back by 2 bases and J by 8 bases. The CDR3 loop spans 15 amino acids. As DNA, the CDR3 is TGCAGCGTTGAACCCATAGCGGGGGGGCTGGGAACCCAGTACTTC. Residues: CSVEPIAGGLGTQYF.

This clonotype occurred many times. The V call is TRBV4-2, the J call TRBJ2-7, with D perhaps assigned TRBD1 or TRBD2 (5 bases each). CDR3 size: 15 residues. Per germline, CDR1 LGHNA and CDR2 YNFKEQ. V lost 2 bases and J lost 2, with 13 bases in between. This CDR3 is CASSQQGLGAYEQYF. The CDR3 DNA reads TGTGCCAGCAGCCAACAAGGCCTGGGGGCCTACGAGCAGTACTTC.

V gene TRBV5-1 combines with J gene TRBJ2-7, with 8 bases lining up with TRBD1. The CDR3 consists of 14 residues. The germline gives CDR1 SGHRS, CDR2 YFSETQ. Trimming cost V 0 bases and J 9 bases; bases outside gene matches: 8. The CDR3 DNA sequence: TGCGCCAGCAGCTTGGATGGACAGGGTAAAGGGCAGTACTTC. Residues: CASSLDGQGKGQYF.

V and J are TRBV10-2 and TRBJ1-1, with D uncertain. V was clipped by 8 bases and J by 0 bases, with 10 bases between them. Germline V gene sequence: CDR1 WSHSY, CDR2 SAAADI. The CDR3 length is 13 residues. The CDR3 reads CASHDRMNTEAFF. The CDR3 DNA sequence: TGCGCCAGCCACGATAGGATGAACACTGAAGCTTTCTTT.